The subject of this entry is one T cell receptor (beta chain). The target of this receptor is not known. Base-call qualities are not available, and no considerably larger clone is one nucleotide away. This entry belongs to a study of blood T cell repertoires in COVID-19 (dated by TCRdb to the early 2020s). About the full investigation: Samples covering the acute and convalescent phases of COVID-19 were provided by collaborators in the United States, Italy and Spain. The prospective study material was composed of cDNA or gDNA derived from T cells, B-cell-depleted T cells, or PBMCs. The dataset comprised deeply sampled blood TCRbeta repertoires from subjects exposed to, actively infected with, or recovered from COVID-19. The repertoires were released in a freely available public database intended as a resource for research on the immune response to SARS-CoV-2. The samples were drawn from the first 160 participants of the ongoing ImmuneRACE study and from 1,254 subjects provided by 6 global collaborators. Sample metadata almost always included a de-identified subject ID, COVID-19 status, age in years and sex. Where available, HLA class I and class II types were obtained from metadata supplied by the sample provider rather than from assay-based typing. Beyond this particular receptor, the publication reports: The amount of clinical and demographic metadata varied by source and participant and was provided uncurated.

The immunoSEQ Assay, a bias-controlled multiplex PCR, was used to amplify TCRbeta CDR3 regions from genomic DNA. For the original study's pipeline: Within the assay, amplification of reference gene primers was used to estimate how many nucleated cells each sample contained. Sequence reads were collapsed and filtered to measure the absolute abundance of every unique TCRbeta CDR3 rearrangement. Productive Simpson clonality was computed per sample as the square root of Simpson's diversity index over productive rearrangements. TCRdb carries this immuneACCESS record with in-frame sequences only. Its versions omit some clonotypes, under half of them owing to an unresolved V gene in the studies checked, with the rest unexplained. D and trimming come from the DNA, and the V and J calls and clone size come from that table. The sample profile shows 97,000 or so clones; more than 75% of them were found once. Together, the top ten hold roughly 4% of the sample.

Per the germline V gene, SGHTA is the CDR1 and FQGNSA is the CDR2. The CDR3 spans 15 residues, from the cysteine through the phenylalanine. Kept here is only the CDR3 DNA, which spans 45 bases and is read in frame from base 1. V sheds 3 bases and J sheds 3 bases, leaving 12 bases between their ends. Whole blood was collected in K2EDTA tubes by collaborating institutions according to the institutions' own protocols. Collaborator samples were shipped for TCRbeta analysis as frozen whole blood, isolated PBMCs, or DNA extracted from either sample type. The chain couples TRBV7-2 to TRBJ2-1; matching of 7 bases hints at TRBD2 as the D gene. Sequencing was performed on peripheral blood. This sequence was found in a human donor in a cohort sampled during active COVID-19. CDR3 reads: CASSFRGGGYNEQFF. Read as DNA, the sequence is TGTGCCAGCAGCTTTAGGGGAGGGGGCTACAATGAGCAGTTCTTC.